The next 12 T cell receptor beta chains were all read from a single sample in a study of regulatory T cells in long-lasting Graves disease. HTBI primers from iRepertoire and Arm-PCR of CDR3 regions yielded the TCR beta libraries. In TCRdb, the multiplex PCR reads were re-called with MiXCR into one record per CDR3 protein. Among approximately 350,000 distinct CDR3 sequences listed, about 12% were seen once. Time point indicated: newly diagnosed GD, antithyroid drugs for less than 3 months. The authors made the TCR library using RNA they extracted from PBMCs. This same sample was also part of a study on T cells in Graves' hyperthyroidism and ophthalmopathy.

This specimen was peripheral blood mononuclear cells (PBMCs), taken at new diagnosis, from a patient treated with antithyroid drugs. These TCRs come from a woman younger than 30 with Graves disease.

The chain is built from TRBV4-1 and TRBJ2-2; either TRBD1 or TRBD2 may fit D (5 bases each). Germline loops: CDR1 MGHRA, CDR2 YSYEKL. The CDR3 contains 18 residues. Trimming took off 3 bases at V and 6 bases at J, with 23 bases between the two ends. The CDR3 DNA sequence: TGCGCCAGCAGCCAGCTGCCCCTCGGGACGCGGTTATCCGGGGAGCTGTTTTTT. This codes for CASSQLPLGTRLSGELFF.

This clonotype has a count of ten or more. The V gene is TRBV7-9, the J gene TRBJ2-1; 10 bases line up with TRBD1. Germline loops: CDR1 SEHNR, CDR2 FQNEAQ (reference sequence). This CDR3 region has 14 residues. V was pared by 5 bases and J by 6 bases, with 4 bases of the junction left unmatched. CDR3 nucleotides: TGTGCCAGCAGCCCCCGGGACAGGGGCAATGAGCAGTTCTTC. This sequence encodes CASSPRDRGNEQFF. Together with reference TRBV7-9 and TRBJ2-1, the CDR3 gives the full variable domain: DTGVSQNPRHKITKRGQNVTFRCDPISEHNRLYWYRQTLGQGPEFLTYFQNEAQLEKSRLLSDRFSAERPKGSFSTLEIQRTEQGDSAMYLCASSPRDRGNEQFFGPGTRLTVL.

This clonotype was seen only a few times. V is TRBV7-2 and J is TRBJ1-1, with D possibly being TRBD1 (6 bases). Between the trimmed V and J ends, which lost 2 bases and 5 bases, there was a span of 21 bases. The germline V gene has CDR1 SGHTA and CDR2 FQGNSA. The CDR3 contains 17 residues. The chain's CDR3 is CASSLKIRGPRWTEAFF. Here the CDR3 DNA reads TGTGCCAGCAGCTTAAAAATTCGGGGGCCTCGTTGGACTGAAGCTTTCTTT.

The gene calls are TRBV14 and TRBJ2-2; no clear D gene. The V end lost 1 base, the J end lost 1 base, and 10 bases lay between the germline ends. The CDR3 sequence is 16 residues long. The V gene's germline CDR1 is SGHDN and CDR2 FVKESK. This CDR3 is CASSQALGLNTGELFF. DNA of the CDR3: TGTGCCAGCAGCCAAGCTCTAGGCCTGAACACCGGGGAGCTGTTTTTT.

At least ten counts were recorded for this clonotype. The chain is built from TRBV19 and TRBJ1-1; 7 nucleotides match TRBD1. The CDR3 totals 14 residues. Germline CDR1 and CDR2: LNHDA and SQIVND (reference sequence). Trimming at V came to 7 bases and at J to 1 base, leaving 6 bases not matched to a gene. The DNA of the CDR3 is TGTGCCAGTAATTGGAGACAGGGGAACACTGAAGCTTTCTTT. Its translation is CASNWRQGNTEAFF.

This chain joins TRBV28 and TRBJ1-2; the match to TRBD1 covers 11 bases. The CDR3 consists of 16 residues. Looked up from germline, CDR1 is MDHEN and CDR2 is SYDVKM. The J segment lost 3 bases and the V segment lost 6 bases, leaving 9 bases of the junction unmatched. CDR3 sequence reads: CASRIGQGASDYGYTF. As DNA, the CDR3 is TGTGCCAGCAGAATCGGACAGGGGGCATCGGACTATGGCTACACCTTC.

V usage is TRBV29-1 and J usage is TRBJ2-6; tentatively, D is TRBD1 or TRBD2 (6 bases each). Germline CDR1 reads SQVTM; CDR2 reads ANQGSEA. Trimming removed 8 bases from V and 0 bases from J, with 20 bases in between. This CDR3 has 17 residues. The CDR3 here is CSLITGRIISGANVLTF. Written as DNA, the CDR3 is TGCAGCCTTATAACAGGGAGGATTATCTCTGGGGCCAACGTCCTGACTTTC.

This clonotype occurred many times. The V call is TRBV20-1, the J call TRBJ2-7, with D possibly TRBD1 on 6 matching bases. Trimming stripped 6 bases from V and 0 bases from J, with 9 bases between. The CDR3 runs to 12 residues. Germline-derived CDR1 and CDR2 are DFQATT and SNEGSKA (reference sequence). The CDR3 DNA is TGCAGTGCAACAGGGTACTCCTACGAGCAGTACGTC. Residues: CSATGYSYEQYV.

The chain couples TRBV7-9 to TRBJ2-3; a weak D match, TRBD2 (6 bases). V shed 5 bases and J shed 3 bases, with 21 bases lying between them. From germline, CDR1 is SEHNR and CDR2 FQNEAQ (reference sequence). The CDR3 loop spans 17 amino acids. The CDR3 DNA is TGTGCCAGCAGCCCAGGCCGTACCGGGAGAATGACAGATACGCAGTATTTT. As protein: CASSPGRTGRMTDTQYF. The whole variable domain, filled in from reference TRBV7-9 and TRBJ2-3, reads DTGVSQNPRHKITKRGQNVTFRCDPISEHNRLYWYRQTLGQGPEFLTYFQNEAQLEKSRLLSDRFSAERPKGSFSTLEIQRTEQGDSAMYLCASSPGRTGRMTDTQYFGPGTRLTVL.

The genes are TRBV7-3 and TRBJ2-2; TRBD1 matches at 8 bases. Per germline, CDR1 SGHTA and CDR2 FQGTGA. This CDR3 region has 16 residues. V lost 0 bases, J lost 4 bases, and 4 bases stayed unmatched. The DNA of the CDR3 is TGTGCCAGCAGCTTAACTAAGGGACAGGTCACCGGGGAGCTGTTTTTT. Translation gives CASSLTKGQVTGELFF. Drawing the rest from reference TRBV7-3 and TRBJ2-2, the complete variable domain is GAGVSQTPSNKVTEKGKYVELRCDPISGHTALYWYRQSLGQGPEFLIYFQGTGAADDSGLPNDRFFAVRPEGSVSTLKIQRTERGDSAVYLCASSLTKGQVTGELFFGEGSRLTVL.

Many counts were recorded for this clonotype. The CDR3 DNA follows: TGTGCCAGCAGCGGTGGGACTAGCGGGAGCGATACGCAGTATTTT. Amino acids: CASSGGTSGSDTQYF. This chain connects TRBV12-3 or TRBV12-4 to TRBJ2-3, with TRBD2 matching 14 bases. There are 15 residues in the CDR3. With V trimmed by 6 bases and J by 6 bases, 5 bases remained unmatched.

The chain employs TRBV9 and TRBJ2-7, with 8 bases identical to TRBD2. Germline CDR1 is SGDLS and CDR2 is YYNGEE. The V gene end was trimmed by 0 bases and the J gene end by 2 bases; junction bases not matched to a gene: 4. This CDR3 contains 15 residues. Here the CDR3 reads CASSVGGGGTYEQYF. The CDR3 nucleotides read TGTGCCAGCAGCGTAGGTGGCGGGGGGACCTACGAGCAGTACTTC.